A single sample gave rise to the 10 T cell receptor beta chains below, sequenced in a study of shared clonotypes between healthy human individuals. Method: immunoSEQ multiplex PCR; TCRdb's copy keeps in-frame clones and lacks some. The sample includes roughly 490,000 clones, approximately 80% of them seen just once. Input material: PBMCs. The receptor source for this set is a woman in her 40s in good health. Some clones in this sample may be carry-over from other donors' samples.

This chain links TRBV28 with TRBJ2-7; 8 bases match TRBD2. The CDR3 consists of 15 residues. Germline V CDR1 and CDR2: MDHEN, SYDVKM. V lost 5 bases and J lost 3; bases outside the gene matches: 9. CDR3 nucleotides: TGTGCCAGCAGTCGCCCGGGACTAGGAGGCTACGAGCAGTACTTC. Protein: CASSRPGLGGYEQYF.

CDR3 amino acids: CASSLRWTNEQYF. In nucleotides, the CDR3 is TGTGCCAGCAGCCTTCGTTGGACCAACGAGCAGTACTTC. The chain recombines TRBV11-2 with TRBJ2-7, with no clear D. CDR3 size: 13 residues. CDR1 and CDR2 (germline): SGHAT, FQNNGV. V was cut by 5 bases and J by 5 bases, with 13 bases left in between.

J is TRBJ2-3 and V is TRBV19, with D possibly TRBD2 on 5 matching bases. Trimming left V 3 bases short and J 1 base short, with 11 bases between. CDR1 and CDR2 (germline): LNHDA, SQIVND (reference sequence). This CDR3 has 15 amino acids. The CDR3 protein is CASSIRGSGTDTQYF. CDR3 nucleotides: TGTGCCAGTAGTATTCGCGGTAGCGGCACAGATACGCAGTATTTT.

The chain couples TRBV7-2 to TRBJ1-1; TRBD1 might be the D (6 bases). V shed 3 bases and J shed 5 bases, with 16 bases lying between them. Germline V gene lookup returns CDR1 SGHTA and CDR2 FQGNSA. CDR3 size: 15 residues. The CDR3 is CASSFQGMKETEAFF. In DNA, the CDR3 is TGTGCCAGCAGCTTTCAGGGGATGAAGGAGACTGAAGCTTTCTTT.

This clone was seen more than once but under ten times. The CDR3 here is CASSHSGSYGYTF. CDR3 DNA sequence: TGTGCCAGCAGCCATAGTGGGTCATATGGCTACACCTTC. J is TRBJ1-2 and V is TRBV14; D is ambiguous. Trimming pared 3 bases from V and 5 bases from J, leaving 10 bases between. The CDR3 is 13 residues long. In germline, CDR1 is SGHDN, CDR2 FVKESK.

V gene TRBV7-6 combines with J gene TRBJ2-7; 10 bases agree with TRBD2. Germline V CDR1 and CDR2: SGHVS, FNYEAQ. V dropped 3 bases and J dropped 6; count of bases not matched to a gene: 8. CDR3 size: 15 residues. The CDR3 loop reads CASSFGSGRWSEQYF. The CDR3 DNA reads as TGTGCCAGCAGCTTCGGTAGCGGGAGGTGGAGCGAGCAGTACTTC.

This clone has only one observation. V gene TRBV11-2 combines with J gene TRBJ1-4, with no clear D. The CDR3 totals 13 residues. V was shortened by 0 bases and J by 12 bases, with 11 bases between the two germline ends. Germline CDR1 SGHAT, CDR2 FQNNGV. CDR3 sequence: CASSLDLYGELFF. CDR3 coding DNA: TGTGCCAGCAGCTTAGACCTTTATGGGGAACTGTTTTTT.

This clone was observed a handful of times. V usage is TRBV6-6 and J usage is TRBJ2-7, with D uncertain. Looked up from germline, CDR1 is MNHNY and CDR2 is SVGAGI (reference sequence). This CDR3 is built from 12 residues. The V end was cut by 2 bases, the J end by 7 bases, with 9 bases between. The CDR3 DNA reads TGTGCCAGCAGTTACAGCCAGGAAGAGCAGTACTTC. This translates into CASSYSQEEQYF.

The gene calls are TRBV25-1 and TRBJ1-2; the D gene is possibly TRBD1 (6 bases). Germline values: CDR1 MGHDK, CDR2 SYGVNS. This CDR3 has 14 amino acids. V lost 4 bases, J lost 6 bases, and 15 bases lay in between. The CDR3 nucleotides are TGTGCCAGCAGTGGATCGACAGGAAAGAATGGCTACACCTTC. The encoded protein is CASSGSTGKNGYTF.

In this sample, this clone turned up many times. The same CDR3 arises from other DNA sequences in this sample as well. The genes are TRBV30 and TRBJ1-2; D unresolved. The germline gives CDR1 GTSNPN, CDR2 SVGIG (reference sequence). V lost 0 bases, J lost 5 bases, and 7 bases lay in between. The CDR3 has 12 residues. In DNA, the CDR3 is TGTGCCTGGAGTGTCTCTGGATATGGCTACACCTTC. Encoded protein: CAWSVSGYGYTF.